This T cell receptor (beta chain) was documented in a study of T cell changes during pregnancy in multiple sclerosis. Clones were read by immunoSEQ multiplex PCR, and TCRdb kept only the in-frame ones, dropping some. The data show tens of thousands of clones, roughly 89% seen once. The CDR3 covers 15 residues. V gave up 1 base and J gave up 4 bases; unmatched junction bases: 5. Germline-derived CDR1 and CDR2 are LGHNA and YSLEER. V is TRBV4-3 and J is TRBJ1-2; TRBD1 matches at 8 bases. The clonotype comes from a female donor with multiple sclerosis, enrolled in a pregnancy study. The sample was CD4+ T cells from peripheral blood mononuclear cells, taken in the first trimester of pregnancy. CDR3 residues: CASSQGGQGSYGYTF. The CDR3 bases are TGCGCCAGCAGCCAAGGAGGACAGGGCAGCTATGGCTACACCTTC.